This T cell receptor beta chain was captured by sequencing in a study of CD8 T cells in ankylosing spondylitis. Via MiXCR, TCRdb re-called the 5' RACE reads, giving one row per CDR3 protein. The sample has approximately 400,000 distinct CDR3 sequences, roughly a quarter seen once. A word on this clonotype: The antigen is not known.

Points from the study as a whole: With a CD8+ phenotype, disease-linked clones were relatively rare in peripheral blood. Earlier work had already found some motif variants in reactive arthritis synovial fluid and blood. The study looked at matched synovial fluid samples from ankylosing spondylitis patients. Disease-linked clones were reported to be significantly enriched there. A TCR beta motif made of eight highly homologous variants seemed typical of ankylosing spondylitis blood.

V lost 7 bases to trimming and J lost 10 bases, with 11 bases between them. The CDR3 loop spans 12 amino acids. CDR1 is SNHLY and CDR2 is FYNNEI in the germline V gene. Sequenced sample: blood, either unsorted or a sorted T cell fraction (not recorded which). V is TRBV2 and J is TRBJ1-6; TRBD1 is a possible D gene (6 bases). The clonotype originates from a male donor with ankylosing spondylitis. The CDR3 DNA reads as TGTGCCAGCAATACAGGGTCCTCACCCCTCCACTTT. As protein: CASNTGSSPLHF.